Given below is one TCR beta chain in context. The target of this receptor is not known. Base quality data are lacking; no much larger clone is found one base away. Focal radiation therapy combined with CTLA-4 blockade (ipilimumab) was tested in patients with chemo-refractory metastatic non-small-cell lung cancer. This entry comes from a study of radiotherapy plus CTLA-4 blockade in lung cancer listed by TCRdb under 2018. Study-level background: Among enrolled patients, under 20% had an objective response and 30% to 40% reached disease control. General findings and caveats noted by the study authors: The strongest predictors of response were reported to be early dynamic shifts in blood T cell clones along with a rise in serum interferon-beta following radiation. After treatment with radiotherapy and ipilimumab, TCR clones that came from tumors expanded in the peripheral blood.

The CDR3 has 17 amino acids, counting the end cysteine and phenylalanine. The sequence is cut down to CDR3 DNA, 51 bases in frame from base 1. V was cut back by 3 bases and J by 5 bases, leaving a gap of 19 bases between them. The CDR1 and CDR2 encoded by the germline V gene are LGHNA and YNFKEQ. To prepare the library, the immunoSEQ multiplex PCR assay was applied. TCRdb re-hosts the immuneACCESS table, in-frame sequences only. Its copies lack some clones; in the studies checked, an unresolved V gene accounts for under half of them, and the cause for the rest is not known. Counted in this sample were under 100,000 clones; around 86% of them appeared once. Less than 15% of the sample is taken by the ten largest.

The receptor was isolated from a human donor with non-small cell lung cancer that progressed on radiotherapy plus ipilimumab. This chain joins TRBV4-2 to TRBJ1-4, with a tentative D gene TRBD1 over 6 matching bases. This material consisted of peripheral blood, taken from a patient treated with radiotherapy plus ipilimumab. The CDR3 corresponds to CASSHQQRDIRNEKLFF. The DNA is as follows: TGTGCCAGCAGCCACCAACAACGGGACATAAGGAATGAAAAACTGTTTTTT.